This T cell receptor beta chain derives from a study of cytomegalovirus exposure and HLA in healthy donors. Overall study findings and caveats: According to reports, the classifier identified cytomegalovirus status with high specificity and sensitivity. The authors enumerated some 170 TCR beta chains as linked to cytomegalovirus.

Produced via immunoSEQ multiplex PCR; TCRdb's table is partial and in-frame only. The table has tens of thousands of clones, approximately 95% seen once. CDR3 length equals 16 residues. V gave up 6 bases and J gave up 0 bases, with 16 bases separating them. Germline-derived CDR1 and CDR2 are MNHNY and SVGAGI (reference sequence). Details on this clone: What it binds is unknown.

The receptor's source is a woman in her late teens or twenties in good health and CMV-seronegative. The material sequenced was PBMCs. The V and J genes are TRBV6-6 and TRBJ2-3; D may be TRBD2 (6 bases). This chain's CDR3 is CASRLGSQGSTDTQYF. The CDR3 DNA reads as TGTGCCAGCAGGCTCGGGAGTCAGGGTAGCACAGATACGCAGTATTTT.